The 26 T cell receptor beta chains listed next were all sequenced from one sample in a study of blood T cell repertoires in COVID-19. Sequencing used immunoSEQ multiplex PCR; TCRdb keeps in-frame clones, though not all of them. This table holds approximately 300,000 clones, 90% found once. The sample consisted of PBMCs or T cells enriched from blood (not recorded which). These TCRs come from a woman in her 30s who had been exposed to COVID-19.

The rearrangement links TRBV6-5 to TRBJ1-6; 8 bases map to TRBD1. Trimming cost V 5 bases and J 5 bases; bases outside gene matches: 5. Germline CDR1 reads MNHEY; CDR2 reads SVGAGI. The CDR3 covers 15 residues. The CDR3 DNA follows: TGTGCCAGCAGTAGACAGGGGATCGATAATTCACCCCTCCACTTT. Its translation: CASSRQGIDNSPLHF.

The gene calls are TRBV7-8 and TRBJ2-5, with 12 bases identical to TRBD2. The germline CDR1 and CDR2 sequences are SGHVS and FQNEAQ. The CDR3 is 16 residues long. V shed 4 bases and J 1 base; nucleotides not matched to a gene: 4. CDR3 protein: CASSSRTSGTQETQYF. CDR3 coding DNA: TGTGCCAGCAGCTCACGGACTAGCGGGACCCAAGAGACCCAGTACTTC. The full variable domain, completed using reference TRBV7-8 and TRBJ2-5, is GAGVSQSPRYKVAKRGQDVALRCDPISGHVSLFWYQQALGQGPEFLTYFQNEAQLDKSGLPSDRFFAERPEGSVSTLKIQRTQQEDSAVYLCASSSRTSGTQETQYFGPGTRLLVL.

V is TRBV5-1 and J is TRBJ1-3; TRBD1 matches at 7 bases. The germline V gene has CDR1 SGHRS and CDR2 YFSETQ. V gave up 0 bases and J gave up 0 bases; unmatched junction bases: 6. The CDR3 totals 17 residues. CDR3 nucleotides: TGCGCCAGCAGCTTGGCCGGGACAGCACTCTCTGGAAACACCATATATTTT. It encodes CASSLAGTALSGNTIYF.

The chain recombines TRBV4-3 with TRBJ2-7, with D tentatively TRBD2 (5 bases). Trimming removed 0 bases from V and 3 bases from J, with 15 bases in between. This CDR3 spans 16 amino acids. The germline V gene encodes CDR1 LGHNA and CDR2 YSLEER. The CDR3 spells CASSQDSGGYYYEQYF. CDR3 sequence (DNA): TGCGCCAGCAGCCAAGATTCTGGAGGATATTACTACGAGCAGTACTTC.

This chain links TRBV7-9 with TRBJ1-2, with D tentatively TRBD1 (6 bases). Trimming stripped 5 bases from V and 4 bases from J, with 14 bases between. CDR3 length: 14 residues. Germline V lookup: CDR1 SEHNR, CDR2 FQNEAQ (reference sequence). The CDR3: CASSPAGTIYGYTF. CDR3 DNA: TGTGCCAGCAGCCCTGCCGGGACAATCTATGGCTACACCTTC.

V usage is TRBV5-1 and J usage is TRBJ2-7, with D maybe TRBD1 (5 bases). Germline CDR1 and CDR2: SGHRS and YFSETQ. V lost 4 bases and J lost 7, with 12 bases in between. There are 12 residues in the CDR3. CDR3 in DNA: TGCGCCAGCAGCCCGGACAACCCGGAGCAGTACTTC. Protein product: CASSPDNPEQYF. The complete variable domain, with remaining parts taken from reference TRBV5-1 and TRBJ2-7, reads KAGVTQTPRYLIKTRGQQVTLSCSPISGHRSVSWYQQTPGQGLQFLFEYFSETQRNKGNFPGRFSGRQFSNSRSEMNVSTLELGDSALYLCASSPDNPEQYFGPGTRLTVT.

In its sample, this clone was seen once. The chain employs TRBV4-1 and TRBJ1-3; D possibly corresponds to TRBD1 (5 bases). Germline V gene sequence: CDR1 MGHRA, CDR2 YSYEKL. This CDR3 has 15 residues. V was pared by 4 bases and J by 2 bases, with 12 bases between. The CDR3 DNA reads TGCGCCAGCAGCCGGACCGCCAGGGCTGGAAACACCATATATTTT. Amino acids: CASSRTARAGNTIYF.

The V gene is TRBV5-6, the J gene TRBJ1-2, with D possibly TRBD1 on 6 matching bases. The CDR3 is made up of 14 amino acids. The germline V and J ends were trimmed by 4 bases and 2 bases, with 12 bases remaining between them. Germline loops: CDR1 SGHDT, CDR2 YYEEEE. CDR3 in amino acids: CASSPGQPNYGYTF. In nucleotides, the CDR3 is TGTGCCAGCAGCCCTGGACAGCCAAACTATGGCTACACCTTC. Looking up the rest from reference TRBV5-6 and TRBJ1-2 gives the full variable domain: DAGVTQSPTHLIKTRGQQVTLRCSPKSGHDTVSWYQQALGQGPQFIFQYYEEEERQRGNFPDRFSGHQFPNYSSELNVNALLLGDSALYLCASSPGQPNYGYTFGSGTRLTVV.

The chain recombines TRBV7-8 with TRBJ1-4; 8 bases map to TRBD1. Germline V lookup: CDR1 SGHVS, CDR2 FQNEAQ. J lost 2 bases, V lost 5 bases, and 1 base had no gene match. This CDR3 is built from 14 residues. DNA of the CDR3: TGTGCCAGCAGCCCAGGGGGCACTAATGAAAAACTGTTTTTT. This gives the protein CASSPGGTNEKLFF.

In its sample, this clone was seen a few times. The rearrangement joins TRBV4-1 to TRBJ2-7; TRBD2 might be the D (6 bases). The CDR3 is 18 amino acids. V lost 0 bases and J lost 0, with 18 bases in between. The V gene's germline CDR1 is MGHRA and CDR2 YSYEKL. Here the CDR3 reads CASSQDKGVSGSSYEQYF. DNA of the CDR3: TGCGCCAGCAGCCAAGATAAAGGAGTTAGCGGTTCCTCCTACGAGCAGTACTTC.

This clone has just a few counts. V and J are TRBV7-9 and TRBJ2-7; 8 nucleotides agree with TRBD1. The CDR3 covers 16 residues. The V gene's germline CDR1 is SEHNR and CDR2 FQNEAQ (reference sequence). V dropped 0 bases and J dropped 7; count of bases not matched to a gene: 11. The CDR3 region has the DNA TGTGCCAGCAGCTTAGCGGAACGGACAGGGTCGTGGGAGCAGTACTTC. Translated, it gives CASSLAERTGSWEQYF.

This chain links TRBV4-1 with TRBJ2-7; no firm D call. The V end lost 4 bases, the J end lost 2 bases, and 12 bases lay between the germline ends. The CDR3 loop spans 14 amino acids. Germline CDR1 and CDR2: MGHRA and YSYEKL. The CDR3 nucleotides read TGCGCCAGCAGCCCCACAACAGTTCCCTACGAGCAGTACTTC. Translating gives CASSPTTVPYEQYF.

The CDR3 nucleotides read TGTGCCAGCTCACGGGACTGGAACACTGAAGCTTTCTTT. Its translation is CASSRDWNTEAFF. The V and J genes are TRBV18 and TRBJ1-1; D may be TRBD1 (5 bases). CDR1 KGHSH and CDR2 LQKENI come from the germline V gene. With 4 bases removed from V and 1 base from J, the gap between germline ends came to 7 bases. This CDR3 is 13 amino acids long.

CDR3 bases: TGTGCTAGTAGCCGCACAGGGGTTGGTTCACCCCTCCACTTT. Its translation is CASSRTGVGSPLHF. The chain is built from TRBV12-5 and TRBJ1-6; TRBD1 agrees at 7 bases. Germline V gene lookup returns CDR1 LGHNT and CDR2 FRNRAP. This CDR3 region has 14 residues. With V trimmed by 8 bases and J by 9 bases, 10 bases remained unmatched.

V is TRBV4-1 and J is TRBJ2-3; 9 nucleotides match TRBD1. Losses at the gene ends were 3 bases for V and 0 bases for J; bases not matched to a gene: 4. Germline V gene data show CDR1 as MGHRA and CDR2 as YSYEKL. CDR3 length: 16 residues. CDR3 protein: CASSQGTGYSTDTQYF. DNA for the CDR3: TGCGCCAGCAGCCAGGGGACAGGGTATAGCACAGATACGCAGTATTTT.

The chain uses TRBV5-6 and TRBJ1-2; 9 bases are a match to TRBD1. V was pared by 0 bases and J by 4 bases, with 4 bases of the junction left unmatched. Looked up from germline, CDR1 is SGHDT and CDR2 is YYEEEE. The CDR3 has 15 residues. The CDR3 DNA is TGTGCCAGCAGCTTGGGGAGGACAGGGGTCTATGGCTACACCTTC. Translated: CASSLGRTGVYGYTF.

The CDR3 DNA sequence: TGTGCCAGCAGCAAAGTGAGGCAGCCTGACTACGAGCAGTACTTC. It yields the protein CASSKVRQPDYEQYF. The chain carries TRBV21-1 and TRBJ2-7; no check of the table's D call, TRBD2, against the DNA was made. TRBV21-1 constitutes a pseudogene. This CDR3 has 15 residues.

This chain links TRBV6-6 with TRBJ2-2; 9 nucleotides line up with TRBD2. The CDR3 has 15 amino acids. The V and J ends lost 7 bases and 5 bases, in that order; junction bases with no gene match: 8. From germline, CDR1 is MNHNY and CDR2 SVGAGI (reference sequence). CDR3 bases: TGTGCCAGCACCGGGGGGCTAGCGGGAACCGGGGAGCTGTTTTTT. This encodes CASTGGLAGTGELFF.

This chain joins TRBV5-1 and TRBJ2-5, with D perhaps TRBD2 (6 bases). V was pared by 1 base and J by 3 bases, with 10 bases between. CDR1 is SGHRS and CDR2 is YFSETQ in the germline V gene. This CDR3 has 14 residues. The CDR3 sequence is CASSLWREKETQYF. The CDR3 DNA sequence: TGCGCCAGCAGCTTGTGGAGGGAAAAAGAGACCCAGTACTTC.

V and J are TRBV5-5 and TRBJ1-2; tentatively, D is TRBD1 (5 bases). V lost 0 bases and J lost 3, with 12 bases in between. Germline CDR1 SGHKS, CDR2 YYEKEE (reference sequence). The CDR3 loop spans 15 amino acids. The CDR3 nucleotides are TGTGCCAGCAGCTTGGGGCCGCGGGGCTACTATGGCTACACCTTC. Protein: CASSLGPRGYYGYTF. The full variable domain, completed using reference TRBV5-5 and TRBJ1-2, is DAGVTQSPTHLIKTRGQQVTLRCSPISGHKSVSWYQQVLGQGPQFIFQYYEKEERGRGNFPDRFSARQFPNYSSELNVNALLLGDSALYLCASSLGPRGYYGYTFGSGTRLTVV.

The V call is TRBV7-8, the J call TRBJ1-5; the D gene is possibly TRBD1 (6 bases). The ends were cut back, 0 bases at V and 4 bases at J, with 10 bases in the middle. The CDR3 covers 15 residues. Germline assignment: CDR1 SGHVS and CDR2 FQNEAQ. CDR3 DNA: TGTGCCAGCAGCTTAGCGGCAGGGACAAATCAGCCCCAGCATTTT. Protein product: CASSLAAGTNQPQHF.

V gene TRBV7-9 combines with J gene TRBJ1-3; D unresolved. Germline V CDR1 and CDR2: SEHNR, FQNEAQ (reference sequence). The CDR3 has 15 amino acids. V was cut by 1 base and J by 4 bases, with 11 bases left in between. CDR3 DNA: TGTGCCAGCAGCTTAGGAGGGCTTTTCGGAAACACCATATATTTT. It codes for CASSLGGLFGNTIYF.

CDR3 region: CASSTETTGGGGYTF. DNA of the CDR3: TGTGCCAGCAGCACAGAGACAACAGGGGGCGGTGGCTACACCTTC. The chain couples TRBV6-5 to TRBJ1-2, with 9 positions matching TRBD1. The CDR3 has 15 amino acids. The V and J ends lost 6 bases and 7 bases, in that order; junction bases with no gene match: 12. CDR1 MNHEY and CDR2 SVGAGI come from the germline V gene.

The chain links TRBV7-9 to TRBJ1-4, with 10 nucleotides matching TRBD1. V was clipped by 5 bases and J by 8 bases; unmatched bases: 8. CDR3 length equals 15 residues. Germline CDR1 SEHNR, CDR2 FQNEAQ (reference sequence). The CDR3 reads CASSTRTGGREKLFF. The CDR3 nucleotides are TGTGCCAGCAGCACACGGACAGGGGGTCGGGAAAAACTGTTTTTT.

The CDR3 is CASRALGFRSTDTQYF. DNA for the CDR3: TGTGCCAGCAGGGCACTAGGGTTCCGTAGCACAGATACGCAGTATTTT. V and J are TRBV2 and TRBJ2-3; tentatively, D is TRBD2 (5 bases). Per the germline V gene, CDR1 is SNHLY and CDR2 is FYNNEI. The CDR3 consists of 16 residues. The V end lost 6 bases, the J end lost 0 bases, and 16 bases lay between the germline ends.

This rearrangement joins TRBV6-5 to TRBJ2-3, with 9 bases identical to TRBD2. The germline V gene encodes CDR1 MNHEY and CDR2 SVGAGI. CDR3 length: 16 amino acids. Trimming took 4 bases from V and 7 from J; bases not matched to a gene: 12. CDR3 DNA: TGTGCCAGCAGTTCCTCCTTAGCGGGGGTACTTTATACGCAGTATTTT. Translating gives CASSSSLAGVLYTQYF.